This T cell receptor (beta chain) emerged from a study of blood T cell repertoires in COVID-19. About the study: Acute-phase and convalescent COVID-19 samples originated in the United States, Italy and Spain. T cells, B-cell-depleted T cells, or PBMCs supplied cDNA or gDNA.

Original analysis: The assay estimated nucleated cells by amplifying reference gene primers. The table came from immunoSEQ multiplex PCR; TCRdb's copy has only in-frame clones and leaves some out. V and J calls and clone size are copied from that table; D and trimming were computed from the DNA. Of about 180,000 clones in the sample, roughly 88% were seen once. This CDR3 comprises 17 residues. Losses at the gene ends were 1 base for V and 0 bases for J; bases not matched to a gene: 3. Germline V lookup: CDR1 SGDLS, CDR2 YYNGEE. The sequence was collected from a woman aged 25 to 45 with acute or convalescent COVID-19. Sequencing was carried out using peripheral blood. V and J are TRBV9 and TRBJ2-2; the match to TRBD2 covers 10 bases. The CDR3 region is CASSVLAGAANTGELFF. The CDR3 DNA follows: TGTGCCAGCAGCGTACTAGCGGGGGCCGCGAACACCGGGGAGCTGTTTTTT.